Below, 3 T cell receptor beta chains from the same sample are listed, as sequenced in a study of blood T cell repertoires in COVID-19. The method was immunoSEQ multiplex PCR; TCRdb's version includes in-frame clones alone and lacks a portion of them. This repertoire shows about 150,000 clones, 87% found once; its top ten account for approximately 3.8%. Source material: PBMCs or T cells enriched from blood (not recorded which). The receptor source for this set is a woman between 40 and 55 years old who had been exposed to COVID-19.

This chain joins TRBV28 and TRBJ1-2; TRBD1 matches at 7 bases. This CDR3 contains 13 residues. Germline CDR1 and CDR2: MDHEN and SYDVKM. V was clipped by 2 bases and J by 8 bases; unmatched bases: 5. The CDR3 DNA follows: TGTGCCAGCAGTTTACAGGGGGTCGGGGGCTACACCTTC. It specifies CASSLQGVGGYTF.

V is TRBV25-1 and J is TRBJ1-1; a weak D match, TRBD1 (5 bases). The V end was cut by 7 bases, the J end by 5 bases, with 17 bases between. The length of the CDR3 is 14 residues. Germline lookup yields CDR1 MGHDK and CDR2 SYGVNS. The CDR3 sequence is CASNGLPGLTEAFF. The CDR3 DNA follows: TGTGCCAGCAATGGGCTCCCAGGGTTGACTGAAGCTTTCTTT.

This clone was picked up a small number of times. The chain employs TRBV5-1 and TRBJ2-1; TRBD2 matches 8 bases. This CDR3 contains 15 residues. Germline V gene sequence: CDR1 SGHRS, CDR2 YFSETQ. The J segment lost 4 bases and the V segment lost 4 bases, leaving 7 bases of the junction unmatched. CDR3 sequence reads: CASSAGGQKYNEQFF. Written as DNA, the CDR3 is TGCGCCAGCAGCGCGGGGGGACAAAAGTACAATGAGCAGTTCTTC.